This entry lists 27 T cell receptor beta chains sequenced from one sample in a study of identical twins listed by TCRdb under 2016. Library construction relied on 5' RACE. Sequencing instrument: Illumina HiSeq 2000. TCRdb applied fastp at Q25 and MiXCR to the public reads, then kept only in-frame beta chains. Each CDR3 protein gets just one entry, which takes the most common genes and DNA from the rows behind it. Within this sample are some 900,000 distinct CDR3 sequences, with 12% of them counted one time only. The ten biggest clones cover around 1.5% of the sample. These records were also assigned to another study, of yellow fever vaccine responses in identical twins.

The sample consisted of PBMCs. These receptors originate from a woman in her late teens or twenties in good health.

The chain links TRBV3-1 to TRBJ2-3, with 7 bases identical to TRBD2. V was pared by 1 base and J by 2 bases, with 3 bases of the junction left unmatched. Germline V gene sequence: CDR1 LGHDT, CDR2 YNNKEL (reference sequence). The CDR3 runs 15 residues. The CDR3 region is CASSQGAGPTDTQYF. The CDR3 region has the DNA TGTGCCAGCAGCCAAGGAGCGGGGCCCACAGATACGCAGTATTTT.

V and J are TRBV12-3 or TRBV12-4 and TRBJ2-5, with 7 bases matching TRBD2. There are 13 residues in the CDR3. Losses at the gene ends were 6 bases for V and 5 bases for J; bases not matched to a gene: 6. The CDR3 loop reads CASRREIHETQYF. The CDR3 nucleotides are TGTGCCAGCAGGCGGGAGATTCACGAGACCCAGTACTTC.

This clonotype was counted ten times or more. V gene TRBV7-3 combines with J gene TRBJ2-3; TRBD2 agrees at 7 bases. This CDR3 region has 14 residues. Per germline, CDR1 SGHTA and CDR2 FQGTGA. The junction had 3 bases not matched to a gene; V was cut back by 2 bases and J by 4 bases. CDR3 amino acids: CASSLGGSADTQYF. CDR3 nucleotides: TGTGCCAGCAGCTTAGGCGGGAGTGCAGATACGCAGTATTTT. The variable domain in full, completed from reference TRBV7-3 and TRBJ2-3, reads GAGVSQTPSNKVTEKGKYVELRCDPISGHTALYWYRQSLGQGPEFLIYFQGTGAADDSGLPNDRFFAVRPEGSVSTLKIQRTERGDSAVYLCASSLGGSADTQYFGPGTRLTVL.

This clonotype was recorded many times. The genes are TRBV6-5 and TRBJ2-2; D is undetermined. Between the trimmed V and J ends, which lost 0 bases and 4 bases, there was a span of 12 bases. The germline V gene has CDR1 MNHEY and CDR2 SVGAGI. This CDR3 has 16 amino acids. This chain's CDR3 is CASSYSVTRSTGELFF. Here the CDR3 DNA reads TGTGCCAGCAGTTACTCGGTTACAAGGTCCACCGGGGAGCTGTTTTTT.

This clonotype turned up a few times. The chain employs TRBV28 and TRBJ2-1; D might be TRBD2 (6 bases). Trimming took off 6 bases at V and 3 bases at J, with 12 bases between the two ends. The CDR3 runs 14 residues. The germline V gene has CDR1 MDHEN and CDR2 SYDVKM. CDR3 nucleotides: TGTGCCAGCAGGTTAGCGGCATACTACAATGAGCAGTTCTTC. It codes for CASRLAAYYNEQFF. The complete variable domain, with remaining parts taken from reference TRBV28 and TRBJ2-1, reads DVKVTQSSRYLVKRTGEKVFLECVQDMDHENMFWYRQDPGLGLRLIYFSYDVKMKEKGDIPEGYSVSREKKERFSLILESASTNQTSMYLCASRLAAYYNEQFFGPGTRLTVL.

The chain carries TRBV19 and TRBJ1-5; 8 bases are a match to TRBD1. V dropped 6 bases and J dropped 6; count of bases not matched to a gene: 4. Germline V gene lookup returns CDR1 LNHDA and CDR2 SQIVND (reference sequence). The CDR3 is 13 residues long. CDR3 in DNA: TGTGCCAGTAGCCAGGACAGGGTTCAGCCCCAGCATTTT. Amino acids: CASSQDRVQPQHF.

The V call is TRBV3-1, the J call TRBJ2-2; the match to TRBD2 covers 9 bases. The germline V gene has CDR1 LGHDT and CDR2 YNNKEL (reference sequence). CDR3 length equals 17 residues. V was clipped by 2 bases and J by 3 bases; unmatched bases: 7. DNA of the CDR3: TGTGCCAGCAGCCAACTAACTAGCGGGCCCCACACCGGGGAGCTGTTTTTT. Amino acid sequence: CASSQLTSGPHTGELFF.

A few counts support this clonotype. The chain joins TRBV4-1 to TRBJ2-7; D is possibly TRBD1 (5 bases). V shed 3 bases and J shed 2 bases, with 14 bases lying between them. Germline V lookup: CDR1 MGHRA, CDR2 YSYEKL. The CDR3 covers 15 residues. The CDR3 reads CASSQGLNNPYEQYV. CDR3 DNA: TGCGCCAGCAGCCAGGGGCTGAATAACCCCTACGAGCAGTACGTC.

V and J are TRBV5-1 and TRBJ2-3; D might be TRBD2 (6 bases). V dropped 0 bases and J dropped 0 bases, with 11 bases sitting between them. Germline V gives CDR1 SGHRS, CDR2 YFSETQ. The CDR3 is made up of 16 amino acids. The CDR3 region has the DNA TGCGCCAGCAGCTTGGGTCCGGGACTGAGCACAGATACGCAGTATTTT. Residues: CASSLGPGLSTDTQYF.

This chain connects TRBV12-3 or TRBV12-4 to TRBJ1-1, with 8 bases matching TRBD1. This CDR3 has 17 amino acids. J was trimmed by 3 bases and V by 7 bases; bases with no gene match: 16. CDR3 sequence reads: CASMLRAGGGRYTEAFF. CDR3 DNA sequence: TGTGCCAGCATGTTACGGGCAGGGGGCGGAAGGTACACTGAAGCTTTCTTT.

In its sample, this clonotype was seen many times. The rearrangement joins TRBV19 to TRBJ2-6; D perhaps matches TRBD1 (5 bases). V was clipped by 6 bases and J by 0 bases, with 9 bases between them. CDR3 length equals 15 residues. The germline gives CDR1 LNHDA, CDR2 SQIVND (reference sequence). CDR3 bases: TGTGCCAGTAGGGACATCCACTCTGGGGCCAACGTCCTGACTTTC. The encoded protein is CASRDIHSGANVLTF.

This clonotype was seen a handful of times. This chain connects TRBV7-9 to TRBJ2-1, with 8 bases that match TRBD1. The V and J ends lost 5 bases and 5 bases, in that order; junction bases with no gene match: 8. Germline assignment: CDR1 SEHNR and CDR2 FQNEAQ (reference sequence). The CDR3 has 15 amino acids. CDR3 sequence: CASSRDRGRNNEQFF. CDR3 DNA sequence: TGTGCCAGCAGCCGCGACAGGGGACGGAACAATGAGCAGTTCTTC.

This clonotype has just a few counts. V and J are TRBV13 and TRBJ2-2; 11 bases agree with TRBD1. Germline values: CDR1 PRHDT, CDR2 FYEKMQ (reference sequence). Germline trimming cut 5 bases from V and 6 bases from J; bases unmatched to any gene: 8. The CDR3 runs 16 residues. The CDR3 DNA is TGTGCCAGCAGCACGTGGACAGGGGGCAAATCCGGGGAGCTGTTTTTT. Amino acid sequence: CASSTWTGGKSGELFF.

This clonotype was detected ten times or more. The genes are TRBV5-1 and TRBJ2-1; TRBD2 matches at 12 bases. V lost 5 bases to trimming and J lost 3 bases; unmatched junction nucleotides: 3. The CDR3 consists of 15 residues. CDR1 and CDR2 (germline): SGHRS, YFSETQ. The CDR3 reads CASRTTSGGYNEQFF. Here the CDR3 DNA reads TGCGCCAGCAGGACGACTAGCGGGGGCTACAATGAGCAGTTCTTC.

This clonotype was seen repeatedly, ten times or more. This rearrangement joins TRBV6-5 to TRBJ2-1; 7 bases fit TRBD2. Trimming cost V 0 bases and J 5 bases; bases outside gene matches: 10. CDR3 length equals 17 residues. Germline V gene sequence: CDR1 MNHEY, CDR2 SVGAGI. CDR3 DNA sequence: TGTGCCAGCAGTTACTCGGTACTAGCGAAGTTTAACAATGAGCAGTTCTTC. This sequence encodes CASSYSVLAKFNNEQFF.

This clonotype showed up just a few times. V usage is TRBV9 and J usage is TRBJ1-1; D is unresolved. Trimming pared 4 bases from V and 1 base from J, leaving 5 bases between. The CDR3 is 12 residues long. CDR1 is SGDLS, CDR2 YYNGEE, per germline. CDR3 in DNA: TGTGCCAGCAGCTCATGGAACACTGAAGCTTTCTTT. Protein sequence: CASSSWNTEAFF. Looking up the rest from reference TRBV9 and TRBJ1-1 gives the full variable domain: DSGVTQTPKHLITATGQRVTLRCSPRSGDLSVYWYQQSLDQGLQFLIQYYNGEERAKGNILERFSAQQFPDLHSELNLSSLELGDSALYFCASSSWNTEAFFGQGTRLTVV.

The chain has TRBV6-1 and TRBJ2-7; 10 bases map to TRBD1. From germline, CDR1 is MNHNS and CDR2 SASEGT. The CDR3 consists of 14 residues. V shed 7 bases, J shed 0 bases, and the junction held 3 bases outside the gene matches. The CDR3 reads CASTGDRGSYEQYF. CDR3 nucleotide sequence: TGTGCCAGCACCGGGGACAGGGGCTCCTACGAGCAGTACTTC.

This clonotype was seen ten or more times. The V and J genes are TRBV12-3 or TRBV12-4 and TRBJ2-1, with D possibly being TRBD1 or TRBD2 (5 bases each). This CDR3 is built from 17 residues. V was cut by 2 bases and J by 3 bases, with 17 bases left in between. DNA of the CDR3: TGTGCCAGCAGTTTATTTGTGGGGGTTCCTTACTACAATGAGCAGTTCTTC. Protein product: CASSLFVGVPYYNEQFF.

This clonotype was recorded a few times. This sequence joins TRBV4-1 and TRBJ1-5; D not resolved. V lost 0 bases to trimming and J lost 8 bases, with 8 bases between them. This CDR3 contains 13 residues. Germline-derived CDR1 and CDR2 are MGHRA and YSYEKL. CDR3 amino acids: CASSQEGLEPQHF. The DNA of the CDR3 is TGCGCCAGCAGCCAAGAGGGCCTAGAGCCCCAGCATTTT.

The V gene is TRBV5-1, the J gene TRBJ2-5; 7 nucleotides match TRBD2. Per germline, CDR1 SGHRS and CDR2 YFSETQ. CDR3 size: 14 residues. Unmatched junction bases numbered 2, after V lost 1 base and J lost 2 bases. The CDR3, as DNA: TGCGCCAGCAGCTTGCTAGCGGAACAAGAGACCCAGTACTTC. It encodes CASSLLAEQETQYF.

The V call is TRBV10-3, the J call TRBJ2-2, with 7 positions matching TRBD1. V trimming: 2 bases; J trimming: 0 bases; junction bases outside the gene matches: 0. Germline V gives CDR1 ENHRY, CDR2 SYGVKD. The CDR3 contains 15 residues. The CDR3 DNA reads TGTGCCATCAGTGAGGACAGGGCGAACACCGGGGAGCTGTTTTTT. Amino acids: CAISEDRANTGELFF.

The chain is built from TRBV20-1 and TRBJ2-1, with a weak D call TRBD2 (5 bases). V was shortened by 0 bases and J by 7 bases, with 10 bases between the two germline ends. Germline assignment: CDR1 DFQATT and CDR2 SNEGSKA (reference sequence). The CDR3 extends over 13 amino acids. The CDR3 region has the DNA TGCAGTGCTAGAGATCACAGACTAAATGAGCAGTTCTTC. Its protein product is CSARDHRLNEQFF.

A few counts support this clonotype. The chain is built from TRBV28 and TRBJ2-7; 8 positions match TRBD2. The CDR3 covers 16 residues. J gave up 3 bases and V 4 bases, and 11 bases lay outside the gene matches. CDR1 and CDR2 from the germline V gene are MDHEN and SYDVKM. CDR3 amino acids: CASSSGGDQANYEQYV. The CDR3 DNA reads as TGTGCCAGCAGTTCGGGGGGGGACCAAGCAAACTACGAGCAGTACGTC.

This chain uses TRBV18 with TRBJ1-6; 9 bases agree with TRBD1. With 3 bases clipped from V and 10 bases from J, the junction kept 4 bases outside the gene matches. This CDR3 spans 14 amino acids. Germline CDR1 and CDR2: KGHSH and LQKENI. The CDR3 DNA is TGTGCCAGCTCACCCGGGACAGGGACCTCACCCCTCCACTTT. Translated: CASSPGTGTSPLHF.

This clonotype occurred a few times. The J gene is TRBJ2-1, the V gene TRBV20-1; 8 bases fit TRBD2. Germline V gene data show CDR1 as DFQATT and CDR2 as SNEGSKA (reference sequence). V lost 6 bases to trimming and J lost 4 bases; unmatched junction nucleotides: 11. The CDR3 loop spans 15 amino acids. CDR3 bases: TGCAGTGCCAGGACTAGCAGTTTTCTTTACAATGAGCAGTTCTTC. It encodes CSARTSSFLYNEQFF.

This clonotype was picked up many times. The chain joins TRBV15 to TRBJ2-1, with D tentatively TRBD2 (5 bases). The germline V and J ends were trimmed by 8 bases and 3 bases, with 20 bases remaining between them. The germline V gene encodes CDR1 LNHNV and CDR2 YYDKDF (reference sequence). The CDR3 contains 16 residues. The CDR3, as DNA: TGTGCCACCCAGGACCCCGGGATCTCTATCTACAATGAGCAGTTCTTC. Protein product: CATQDPGISIYNEQFF.

The CDR3: CASSLQEVGADEQFF. The CDR3 bases are TGCGCCAGCAGCCTCCAGGAAGTGGGGGCGGATGAGCAGTTCTTC. This sequence joins TRBV4-1 and TRBJ2-1; perhaps TRBD1 as D (6 bases). Germline loops: CDR1 MGHRA, CDR2 YSYEKL. V was shortened by 4 bases and J by 8 bases, with 18 bases between the two germline ends. This CDR3 contains 15 residues.